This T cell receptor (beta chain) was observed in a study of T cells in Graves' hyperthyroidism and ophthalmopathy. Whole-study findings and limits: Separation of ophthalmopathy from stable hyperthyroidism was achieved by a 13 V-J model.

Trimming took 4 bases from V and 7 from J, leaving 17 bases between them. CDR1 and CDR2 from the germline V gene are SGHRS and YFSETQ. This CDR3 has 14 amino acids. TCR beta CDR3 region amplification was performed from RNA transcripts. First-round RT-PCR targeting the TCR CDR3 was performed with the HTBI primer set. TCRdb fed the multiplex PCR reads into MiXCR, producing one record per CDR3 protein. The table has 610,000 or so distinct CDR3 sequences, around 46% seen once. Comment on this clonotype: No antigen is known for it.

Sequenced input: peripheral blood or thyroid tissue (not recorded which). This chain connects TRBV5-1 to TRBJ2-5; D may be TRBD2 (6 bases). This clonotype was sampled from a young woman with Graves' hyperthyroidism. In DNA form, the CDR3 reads TGCGCCAGCAGCCCTAGGGAATCCGGGGGGACCCAGTACTTC. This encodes CASSPRESGGTQYF.